This T cell receptor beta chain was recovered during a study of blood T cell repertoires in COVID-19 (dated by TCRdb to 2018 to 2021). Regarding the research as a whole: Samples covering the acute and convalescent phases of COVID-19 were provided by collaborators in the United States, Italy and Spain. HLA class I and class II types, where available, came from metadata supplied by the sample provider rather than from assay-based typing. Samples were obtained from the ongoing ImmuneRACE study (first 160 participants) and from some 1,300 subjects provided by 6 global collaborators. The prospective study material was composed of cDNA or gDNA derived from T cells, B-cell-depleted T cells, or PBMCs. The repertoires were released in a freely available public database meant as a resource for research on the immune response to SARS-CoV-2. Deeply sampled blood TCRbeta repertoires from subjects exposed to, actively infected with, or recovered from COVID-19 were included in the dataset. Sample metadata almost always included a de-identified subject ID, COVID-19 status, age in years and sex.

The study at large found these results: Clinical and demographic metadata were provided uncurated, with the amount varying by source and participant.

As for this clone: Its antigen has not been determined. Per-base quality was not reported, and no clone a single base away is much larger than it.

TCRbeta CDR3 regions were amplified from genomic DNA using the immunoSEQ Assay, a bias-controlled multiplex PCR. As for the original processing: Within the assay, amplification of reference gene primers was used to estimate how many nucleated cells each sample contained. To quantify the absolute abundance of each unique TCRbeta CDR3 rearrangement, sequence reads were collapsed and filtered. For each sample, productive Simpson clonality was calculated as the square root of Simpson's diversity index across productive rearrangements. TCRdb provides this immuneACCESS table in a form limited to in-frame rearrangements. Some clones are lacking; in checked studies, under half of them reflect an unresolved V gene, and why the rest are absent is not known. V and J calls and clone size are given by that table; D and trimming were obtained from the DNA. The sample has 180,000 or so clones on record, 76% of them singletons. The ten largest clones take up just over 8.5% of the sample.

Via the germline V gene (reference sequence), CDR1 is LGHDT and CDR2 YNNKEL. From cysteine to phenylalanine, the CDR3 is 17 amino acids long. The DNA shown is the 51-base CDR3, in frame from base 1. Unmatched junction bases come to 18, with V trimmed by 4 bases and J by 6 bases. Whole blood was collected in K2EDTA tubes by collaborating institutions according to the institutions' own protocols. Collaborator samples were shipped for TCRbeta analysis as frozen whole blood, isolated PBMCs, or DNA extracted from either sample type. The clonotype originates from a woman aged 45 to 65 with active or convalescent COVID-19. Sequences were obtained from peripheral blood. The chain is assembled from TRBV3-1 (or the pseudogene TRBV3-2) and TRBJ2-7, with 7 bases matching TRBD1. The DNA reads TGTGCCAGCAGCCGTACCCCGACAGGGTTGGAACCATTCGAGCAGTACTTC. Its amino acids are CASSRTPTGLEPFEQYF.